The 26 T cell receptor beta chains below were found in one sample sequenced in a study of blood T cell repertoires in COVID-19. Only in-frame clones appear in the TCRdb table, and some are missing; sequencing was by immunoSEQ multiplex PCR. This sample yields about 45,000 clones, of which about nine tenths are seen a single time; approximately 23% belongs to the top ten. Specimen: peripheral blood. The origin of the receptors is a woman of 80 years or more in a cohort sampled during active or convalescent COVID-19.

This clone was detected a few times. The V and J genes are TRBV6-1 and TRBJ1-2, with 10 nucleotides matching TRBD1. The V and J ends lost 1 base and 3 bases, in that order; junction bases with no gene match: 5. CDR1 and CDR2 from the germline V gene are MNHNS and SASEGT. CDR3 length: 16 amino acids. Here the CDR3 reads CASSEGTGGSYYGYTF. The CDR3 bases are TGTGCCAGCAGTGAAGGGACAGGGGGATCATACTATGGCTACACCTTC.

V gene TRBV7-2 combines with J gene TRBJ2-2, with TRBD1 matching 9 bases. The CDR3 loop spans 19 amino acids. V gave up 2 bases and J gave up 5 bases; unmatched junction bases: 15. Looked up from germline, CDR1 is SGHTA and CDR2 is FQGNSA. CDR3 region: CASSLKGFGGQGWTGELFF. Here the CDR3 DNA reads TGTGCCAGCAGCTTAAAGGGTTTCGGGGGACAGGGCTGGACCGGGGAGCTGTTTTTT.

A single count supports this clone. The rearrangement joins TRBV6-5 to TRBJ2-1, with 10 bases that match TRBD2. Germline assignment: CDR1 MNHEY and CDR2 SVGAGI. V was pared by 2 bases and J by 3 bases, with 4 bases of the junction left unmatched. The CDR3 consists of 16 residues. The CDR3 DNA follows: TGTGCCAGCAGTTACCCTAGACTAGCGGGCTACAATGAGCAGTTCTTC. It codes for CASSYPRLAGYNEQFF.

The gene calls are TRBV11-1 and TRBJ1-1; 7 nucleotides align to TRBD1. Germline CDR1 is SGHAT and CDR2 is FQDESV (reference sequence). V lost 5 bases to trimming and J lost 5 bases; unmatched junction nucleotides: 5. CDR3 size: 13 residues. The DNA for the CDR3 is TGTGCCAGCAGCCTAAAACAGGGGACTGAAGCTTTCTTT. This encodes CASSLKQGTEAFF. The whole variable domain, filled in from reference TRBV11-1 and TRBJ1-1, reads EAEVAQSPRYKITEKSQAVAFWCDPISGHATLYWYRQILGQGPELLVQFQDESVVDDSQLPKDRFSAERLKGVDSTLKIQPAELGDSAMYLCASSLKQGTEAFFGQGTRLTVV.

The V gene is TRBV29-1, the J gene TRBJ2-5; D may be TRBD1 (5 bases). V lost 8 bases to trimming and J lost 1 base, with 17 bases between them. Germline loops: CDR1 SQVTM, CDR2 ANQGSEA. The CDR3 runs to 14 residues. The CDR3 sequence is CSRFPDSTQETQYF. In nucleotides, the CDR3 is TGCAGCCGATTCCCCGACAGCACCCAAGAGACCCAGTACTTC.

This clone was detected only once. The chain links TRBV18 to TRBJ1-1; a possible D gene is TRBD1 (5 bases). This CDR3 spans 14 amino acids. In germline, CDR1 is KGHSH, CDR2 LQKENI. Trimming removed 3 bases at V and 2 bases at J, with 10 bases between. DNA for the CDR3: TGTGCCAGCTCACCTACAGGTCCCAACACTGAAGCTTTCTTT. This sequence encodes CASSPTGPNTEAFF.

V gene TRBV7-9 combines with J gene TRBJ2-7, with a possible D match to TRBD2 (6 bases). The CDR3 has 16 residues. Germline V gene data show CDR1 as SEHNR and CDR2 as FQNEAQ (reference sequence). The V gene lost 4 bases and the J gene lost 1 base, with 17 bases spanning the gap. CDR3 sequence (DNA): TGTGCCAGCAGCTCTGCCGACGGACTACCATCCTACGAGCAGTACTTC. It is translated as CASSSADGLPSYEQYF.

The V and J genes are TRBV4-3 and TRBJ2-7; 9 bases map to TRBD1. J was trimmed by 3 bases and V by 3 bases; bases with no gene match: 9. CDR1 and CDR2 (germline): LGHNA, YSLEER. The CDR3 totals 16 residues. The CDR3 region has the DNA TGCGCCAGCAGCCAGAACAAGGGACAGGGTATCTACGAGCAGTACTTC. It encodes CASSQNKGQGIYEQYF.

The chain couples TRBV11-3 to TRBJ2-7, with D unresolved. V was shortened by 1 base and J by 6 bases, with 7 bases between the two germline ends. The CDR3 totals 12 residues. Germline-derived CDR1 and CDR2 are SGHNT and YENEEA. Here the CDR3 DNA reads TGTGCCAGCAGCTTAGTGAGGCGCGAGCAGTACTTC. It codes for CASSLVRREQYF.

This rearrangement joins TRBV7-2 to TRBJ1-2; tentative D call: TRBD1 (6 bases). Trimming removed 5 bases from V and 0 bases from J, with 10 bases in between. Per germline, CDR1 SGHTA and CDR2 FQGNSA. The CDR3 has 14 residues. For the CDR3, the DNA is TGTGCCAGCAGCGCGGACAGCACTAACTATGGCTACACCTTC. Translation: CASSADSTNYGYTF.

This chain uses TRBV23-1 with TRBJ1-6; a weak D match, TRBD1 (6 bases). TRBV23-1 carries the ORF label, with uncertain function. The V gene lost 0 bases and the J gene lost 2 bases, with 17 bases spanning the gap. This CDR3 has 19 amino acids. For the CDR3, the DNA is TGCGCCAGCAGTCAATCCCCCCCTCCGACAGGCCCCTATAATTCACCCCTCCACTTT. Translating gives CASSQSPPPTGPYNSPLHF.

The rearrangement uses TRBV5-1 and TRBJ2-3, with D perhaps matching TRBD2 (7 bases). Germline V CDR1 and CDR2: SGHRS, YFSETQ. The CDR3 is made up of 16 amino acids. V was clipped by 0 bases and J by 2 bases, with 13 bases between them. DNA of the CDR3: TGCGCCAGCAGCTTGGTGGGGGGGCGCGCCACAGATACGCAGTATTTT. It translates to CASSLVGGRATDTQYF.

This clone has a single count. The chain combines TRBV5-1 with TRBJ2-5; D might be TRBD1 (5 bases). The CDR3 extends over 15 amino acids. The V end was cut by 1 base, the J end by 2 bases, with 12 bases between. Germline CDR1 SGHRS, CDR2 YFSETQ. CDR3 region: CASSLQGVGQETQYF. The DNA for the CDR3 is TGCGCCAGCAGCTTGCAAGGGGTAGGGCAAGAGACCCAGTACTTC.

The genes are TRBV12-3 or TRBV12-4 and TRBJ1-1; D call uncertain. The CDR3 length is 13 residues. Deletions cut 8 bases from V and 4 bases from J, with 14 bases between. CDR3 amino acids: CASRYGSATEAFF. In nucleotides, the CDR3 is TGTGCCAGCCGCTACGGTTCTGCCACTGAAGCTTTCTTT.

This sequence joins TRBV5-5 and TRBJ2-3; 10 bases line up with TRBD2. The CDR3 is 14 residues long. Germline loops: CDR1 SGHKS, CDR2 YYEKEE (reference sequence). V shed 3 bases, J shed 6 bases, and the junction held 4 bases outside the gene matches. In DNA form, the CDR3 reads TGTGCCAGCAGCTCTAGCGGGAGCTCGGATACGCAGTATTTT. Encoded protein: CASSSSGSSDTQYF.

The DNA for the CDR3 is TGTGCCACCAGCAGGGATCCCCAGCGAGTCGGGGGATACAATGAGCAGTTCTTC. Translated: CATSRDPQRVGGYNEQFF. The chain recombines TRBV15 with TRBJ2-1; tentative D call: TRBD2 (6 bases). The CDR3 has 18 residues. Germline V gives CDR1 LNHNV, CDR2 YYDKDF (reference sequence). V lost 3 bases and J 4 bases, leaving 22 bases between the germline ends.

V gene TRBV11-3 combines with J gene TRBJ2-5; 11 nucleotides line up with TRBD2. V shed 5 bases, J shed 0 bases, and the junction held 11 bases outside the gene matches. The CDR3 covers 18 residues. The V gene's germline CDR1 is SGHNT and CDR2 YENEEA. The CDR3 DNA follows: TGTGCCAGCAGCCCAGGACTAGCGGGCAGGTTGTACCAAGAGACCCAGTACTTC. This encodes CASSPGLAGRLYQETQYF. Supplemented by reference TRBV11-3 and TRBJ2-5, the full variable domain reads EAGVVQSPRYKIIEKKQPVAFWCNPISGHNTLYWYLQNLGQGPELLIRYENEEAVDDSQLPKDRFSAERLKGVDSTLKIQPAELGDSAVYLCASSPGLAGRLYQETQYFGPGTRLLVL.

The V call is TRBV5-1, the J call TRBJ2-7; 11 bases agree with TRBD2. CDR3 length equals 15 residues. Losses at the gene ends were 4 bases for V and 1 base for J; bases not matched to a gene: 4. Germline V CDR1 and CDR2: SGHRS, YFSETQ. Here the CDR3 DNA reads TGCGCCAGCAGCCCCTCTAGCGGGAGGTCCTACGAGCAGTACTTC. Its protein is CASSPSSGRSYEQYF.

This chain links TRBV9 with TRBJ2-7; TRBD1 might be the D (6 bases). V was pared by 0 bases and J by 2 bases, with 12 bases between. This CDR3 spans 15 amino acids. Germline V gives CDR1 SGDLS, CDR2 YYNGEE. CDR3 region: CASSVGGPGPYEQYF. The CDR3 nucleotides are TGTGCCAGCAGCGTAGGGGGGCCAGGTCCCTACGAGCAGTACTTC.

This chain joins TRBV18 and TRBJ1-5; no definite D call. The germline gives CDR1 KGHSH, CDR2 LQKENI. The CDR3 runs 16 residues. The V end was cut by 1 base, the J end by 1 base, with 11 bases between. CDR3 nucleotides: TGTGCCAGCTCACCACAGATTGGGAGAAGCAATCAGCCCCAGCATTTT. This translates into CASSPQIGRSNQPQHF.

The genes are TRBV27 and TRBJ2-3, with D possibly being TRBD1 (5 bases). V was cut by 2 bases and J by 6 bases, with 12 bases left in between. CDR3 length equals 14 residues. Looked up from germline, CDR1 is MNHEY and CDR2 is SMNVEV (reference sequence). The CDR3 sequence is CASSLLGASDTQYF. CDR3 in DNA: TGTGCCAGCAGTTTACTAGGGGCGTCGGATACGCAGTATTTT.

The gene calls are TRBV27 and TRBJ1-1; no clear D. The germline gives CDR1 MNHEY, CDR2 SMNVEV (reference sequence). The CDR3 runs to 16 residues. V gave up 1 base and J gave up 4 bases, with 16 bases separating them. The CDR3 reads CASSLYFEGMGTEAFF. For the CDR3, the DNA is TGTGCCAGCAGTTTATACTTCGAGGGAATGGGCACTGAAGCTTTCTTT.

The chain joins TRBV6-5 to TRBJ2-1; possible D gene TRBD2, 6 bases. Trimming left V 11 bases short and J 1 base short, with 18 bases between. CDR3 size: 15 residues. Germline CDR1 and CDR2: MNHEY and SVGAGI. CDR3 nucleotide sequence: TGTGCCGGGGGAGGACGGGACGGGTCCTACAATGAGCAGTTCTTC. It encodes CAGGGRDGSYNEQFF.

The V call is TRBV12-3 or TRBV12-4, the J call TRBJ1-2, with 7 bases matching TRBD1. The CDR3 has 13 amino acids. J was trimmed by 7 bases and V by 2 bases; bases with no gene match: 4. Here the CDR3 reads CASSLTGEGGYTF. CDR3 sequence (DNA): TGTGCCAGCAGTTTAACAGGGGAAGGTGGCTACACCTTC.

This clone has just a few counts. The gene calls are TRBV6-6 and TRBJ1-2; perhaps TRBD1 as D (5 bases). Germline assignment: CDR1 MNHNY and CDR2 SVGAGI (reference sequence). V lost 1 base, J lost 7 bases, and 13 bases lay in between. This CDR3 spans 14 amino acids. In DNA form, the CDR3 reads TGTGCCAGCAGTTACTGGCGGCTTCAGGGTGGCTACACCTTC. Translation: CASSYWRLQGGYTF.

The J gene is TRBJ2-1, the V gene TRBV5-1; D unresolved. The V gene lost 0 bases and the J gene lost 0 bases, with 7 bases spanning the gap. Germline values: CDR1 SGHRS, CDR2 YFSETQ. The CDR3 is 15 amino acids. CDR3 protein: CASSLASSSYNEQFF. DNA of the CDR3: TGCGCCAGCAGCTTGGCCAGTTCCTCCTACAATGAGCAGTTCTTC. The whole variable domain, remainder taken from reference TRBV5-1 and TRBJ2-1, is KAGVTQTPRYLIKTRGQQVTLSCSPISGHRSVSWYQQTPGQGLQFLFEYFSETQRNKGNFPGRFSGRQFSNSRSEMNVSTLELGDSALYLCASSLASSSYNEQFFGPGTRLTVL.